The clone carrying this T cell receptor beta chain was seen more than once but under ten times. These data come from a study of T cells after yellow fever vaccination. TCRdb processed the 5' RACE reads anew with MiXCR; each CDR3 protein has one entry. The profile shows 320,000 or so distinct CDR3 sequences, roughly 8.3% of them singletons. This sequence was found in a man between 18 and 29 years old who received the YFV17D yellow fever vaccine. The sequencing used PBMCs, collected roughly 45 days after the first yellow fever vaccination.

CDR3 coding DNA: TGTGCCAGCAGCTTGGCCAGGTCCTCTGGGGCCAACGTCCTGACTTTC. This encodes CASSLARSSGANVLTF. V gene TRBV5-4 combines with J gene TRBJ2-6; no clear D. Trimming removed 0 bases at V and 0 bases at J, with 7 bases between. The CDR3 runs to 16 residues. The germline gives CDR1 SGHNT, CDR2 YYREEE (reference sequence).